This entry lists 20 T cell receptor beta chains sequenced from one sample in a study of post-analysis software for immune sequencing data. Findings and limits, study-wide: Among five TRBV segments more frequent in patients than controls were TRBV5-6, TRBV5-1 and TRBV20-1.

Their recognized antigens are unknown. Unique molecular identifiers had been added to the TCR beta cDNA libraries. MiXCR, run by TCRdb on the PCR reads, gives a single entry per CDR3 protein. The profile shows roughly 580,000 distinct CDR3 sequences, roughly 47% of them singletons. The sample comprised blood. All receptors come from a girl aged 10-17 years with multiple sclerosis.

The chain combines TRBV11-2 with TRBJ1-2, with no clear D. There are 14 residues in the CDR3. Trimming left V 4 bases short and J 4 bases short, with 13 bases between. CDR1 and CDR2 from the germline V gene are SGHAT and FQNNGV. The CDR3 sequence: CASSSTQTRYGYTF. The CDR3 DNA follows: TGTGCCAGCAGCTCAACACAGACCCGCTATGGCTACACCTTC.

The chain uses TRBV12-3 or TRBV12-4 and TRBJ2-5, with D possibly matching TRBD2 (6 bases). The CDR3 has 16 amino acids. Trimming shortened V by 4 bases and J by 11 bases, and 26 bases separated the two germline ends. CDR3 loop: CASSSTGFPETREQYF. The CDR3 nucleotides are TGTGCCAGCAGTTCGACCGGGTTCCCCGAGACCCGGGAGCAGTACTTC.

As DNA, the CDR3 is TGCAGCGTTGAAGGTTTTGGCCCGGACAGGGGACCCCCTCAAGAGACCCAGTACTTC. Residues: CSVEGFGPDRGPPQETQYF. V is TRBV29-1 and J is TRBJ2-5; 9 positions agree with TRBD1. Germline trimming cut 1 base from V and 2 bases from J; bases unmatched to any gene: 17. The CDR3 is 19 amino acids. Germline V CDR1 and CDR2: SQVTM, ANQGSEA.

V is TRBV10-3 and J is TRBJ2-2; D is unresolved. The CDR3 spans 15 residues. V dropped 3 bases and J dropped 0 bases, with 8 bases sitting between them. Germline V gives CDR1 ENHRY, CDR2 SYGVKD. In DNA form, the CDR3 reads TGTGCCATCAGTGAACGGACGGCGAACACCGGGGAGCTGTTTTTT. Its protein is CAISERTANTGELFF.

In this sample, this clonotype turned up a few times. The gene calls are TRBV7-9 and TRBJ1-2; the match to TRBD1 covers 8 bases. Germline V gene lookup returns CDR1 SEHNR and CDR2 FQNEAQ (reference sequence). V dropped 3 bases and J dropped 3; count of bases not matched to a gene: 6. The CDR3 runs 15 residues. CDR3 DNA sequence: TGTGCCAGCAGCTTGTTGACGACAGGGGACTATGGCTACACCTTC. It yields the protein CASSLLTTGDYGYTF.

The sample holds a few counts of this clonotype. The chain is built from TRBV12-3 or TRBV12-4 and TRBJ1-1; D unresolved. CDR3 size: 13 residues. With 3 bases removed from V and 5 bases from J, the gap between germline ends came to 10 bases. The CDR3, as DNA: TGTGCCAGCAGTTTGGGTAGGTCAACTGAAGCTTTCTTT. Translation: CASSLGRSTEAFF.

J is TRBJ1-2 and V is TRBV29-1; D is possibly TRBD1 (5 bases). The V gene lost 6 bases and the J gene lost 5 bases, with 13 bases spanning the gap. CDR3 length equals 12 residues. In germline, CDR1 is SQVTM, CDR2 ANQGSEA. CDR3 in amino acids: CSVQGADYGYTF. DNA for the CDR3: TGCAGCGTACAAGGGGCGGATTATGGCTACACCTTC.

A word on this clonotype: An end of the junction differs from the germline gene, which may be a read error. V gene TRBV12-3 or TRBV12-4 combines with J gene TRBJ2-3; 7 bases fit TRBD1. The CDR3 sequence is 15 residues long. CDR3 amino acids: CANSQDRHLGDTQYF. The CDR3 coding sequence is TGTGCCAACAGTCAGGACAGGCACTTAGGAGATACGCAGTATTTT.

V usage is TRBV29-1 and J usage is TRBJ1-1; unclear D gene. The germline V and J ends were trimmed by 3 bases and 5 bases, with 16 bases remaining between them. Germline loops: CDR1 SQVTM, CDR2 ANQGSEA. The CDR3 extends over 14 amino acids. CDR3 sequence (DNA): TGCAGCGTTGATCCCGGTTCGTCGGGTACTGAAGCTTTCTTT. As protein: CSVDPGSSGTEAFF.

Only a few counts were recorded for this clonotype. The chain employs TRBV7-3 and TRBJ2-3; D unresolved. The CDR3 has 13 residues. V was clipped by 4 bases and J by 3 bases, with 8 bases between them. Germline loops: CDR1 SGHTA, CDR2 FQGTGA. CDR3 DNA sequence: TGTGCCAGCAGCTCGTACGGGACAGATACGCAGTATTTT. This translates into CASSSYGTDTQYF.

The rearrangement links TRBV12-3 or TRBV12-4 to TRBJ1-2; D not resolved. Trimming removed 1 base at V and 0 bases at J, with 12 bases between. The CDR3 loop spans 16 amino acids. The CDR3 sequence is CASSLVEGAPNYGYTF. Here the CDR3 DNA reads TGTGCCAGCAGTTTAGTGGAGGGAGCCCCTAACTATGGCTACACCTTC.

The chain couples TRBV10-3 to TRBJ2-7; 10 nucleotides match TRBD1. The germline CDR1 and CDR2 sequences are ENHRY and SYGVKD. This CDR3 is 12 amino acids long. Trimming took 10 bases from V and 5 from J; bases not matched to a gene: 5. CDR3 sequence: CATGTGDDEQYF. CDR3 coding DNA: TGTGCCACCGGGACAGGGGACGACGAGCAGTACTTC.

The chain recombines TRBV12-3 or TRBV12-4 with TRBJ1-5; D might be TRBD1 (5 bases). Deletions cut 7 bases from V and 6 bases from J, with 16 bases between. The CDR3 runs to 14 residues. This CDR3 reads CASNLRGRGQPQHF. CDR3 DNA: TGTGCCAGCAATCTGAGGGGCCGGGGTCAGCCCCAGCATTTT.

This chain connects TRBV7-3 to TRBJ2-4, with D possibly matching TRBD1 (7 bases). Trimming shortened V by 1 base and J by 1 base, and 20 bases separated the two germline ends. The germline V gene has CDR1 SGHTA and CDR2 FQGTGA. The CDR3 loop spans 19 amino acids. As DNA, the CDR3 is TGTGCCAGCAGCTTAAATTCAGGGGGGCCTTTAGATGCCAAAAACATTCAGTACTTC. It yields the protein CASSLNSGGPLDAKNIQYF.

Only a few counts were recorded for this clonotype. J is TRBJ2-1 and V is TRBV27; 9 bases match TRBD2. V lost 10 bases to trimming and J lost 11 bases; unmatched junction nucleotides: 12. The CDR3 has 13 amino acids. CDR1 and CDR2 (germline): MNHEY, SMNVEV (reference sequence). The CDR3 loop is CAIAQLAGLQQFF. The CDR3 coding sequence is TGTGCCATAGCCCAGCTAGCGGGGCTCCAGCAGTTCTTC.

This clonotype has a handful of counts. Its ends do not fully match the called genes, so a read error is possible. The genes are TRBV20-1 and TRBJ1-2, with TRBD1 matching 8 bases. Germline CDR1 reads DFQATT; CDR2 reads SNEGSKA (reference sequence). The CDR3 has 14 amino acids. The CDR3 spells CSTRMAGGADGYTF. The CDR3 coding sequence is TGCAGTACTAGAATGGCAGGGGGCGCGGATGGCTACACCTTC.

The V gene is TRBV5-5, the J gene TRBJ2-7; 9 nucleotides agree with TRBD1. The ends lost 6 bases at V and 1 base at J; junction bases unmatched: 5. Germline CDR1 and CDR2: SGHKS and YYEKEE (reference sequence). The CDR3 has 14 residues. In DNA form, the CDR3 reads TGTGCCAGCAACCCCGGGACAGGGTCCTACGAGCAGTACTTC. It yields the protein CASNPGTGSYEQYF.

The DNA of the CDR3 is TGTGCCAGCAGCCGAACGATAGGGAGATCCTACGAGCAGTACTTC. It encodes CASSRTIGRSYEQYF. V is TRBV12-3 or TRBV12-4 and J is TRBJ2-7; TRBD2 might be the D (5 bases). The CDR3 loop spans 15 amino acids. The germline V and J ends were trimmed by 6 bases and 1 base, with 16 bases remaining between them.

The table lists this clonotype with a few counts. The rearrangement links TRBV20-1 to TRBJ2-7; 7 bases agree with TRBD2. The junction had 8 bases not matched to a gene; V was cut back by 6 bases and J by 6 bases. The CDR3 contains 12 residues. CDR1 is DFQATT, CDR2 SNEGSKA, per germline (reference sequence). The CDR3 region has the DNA TGCAGTGCCGCGACCGGGGAGGGCGAGCAGTACTTC. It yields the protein CSAATGEGEQYF.

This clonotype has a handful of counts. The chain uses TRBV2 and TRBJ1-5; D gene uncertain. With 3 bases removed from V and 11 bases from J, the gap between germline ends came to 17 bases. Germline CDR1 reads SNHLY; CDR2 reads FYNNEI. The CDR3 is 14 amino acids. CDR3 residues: CASSDDTLKVAQHF. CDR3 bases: TGTGCCAGCAGTGATGACACCCTAAAGGTAGCCCAGCATTTT.